This T cell receptor beta chain derives from a study of glioma-infiltrating T cells after dendritic cell vaccination. CDR1 GTSNPN and CDR2 SVGIG come from the germline V gene (reference sequence). Unmatched junction bases numbered 6, after V lost 0 bases and J lost 7 bases. The CDR3 loop spans 15 amino acids. PBMC were collected before vaccination, two weeks after the third vaccination, and at progression. Produced via immunoSEQ multiplex PCR; TCRdb's table is partial and in-frame only. The sample includes under 130,000 clones, roughly 76% of them seen just once. As concerns this clone: Antigen: not known.

Study-level findings and limits: Longer survival after dendritic cell vaccination followed higher pretreatment TIL content.

The sample consisted of blood, taken before dendritic cell vaccination. This TCR derives from a human donor with glioblastoma. This sequence joins TRBV30 and TRBJ2-1, with 10 positions matching TRBD2. CDR3 in DNA: TGTGCCTGGAGTGTACGACTAGCGGGCGGGAATGAGCAGTTCTTC. This translates into CAWSVRLAGGNEQFF.